What follows are 6 T cell receptor beta chains derived from one specimen sequenced in a study of T cells after posttransplantation cyclophosphamide. Profiled with immunoSEQ multiplex PCR; TCRdb holds only in-frame clones, not every one. Here the sample spans about 32,000 clones, around 90% being singletons. Cells defined as naive were viable CD3+CD4+ or CD3+CD8+ and CCR7+CD45RA+CD45RO-CD95-CD27+CD28+. Sequencing was carried out using naive CD4+ T cells sorted from PBMCs. These receptor sequences come from a woman aged 60-70 years in good health, CMV-negative, and a related stem cell transplant donor.

The chain links TRBV28 to TRBJ1-2; D is perhaps TRBD1 (5 bases). CDR1 and CDR2 from the germline V gene are MDHEN and SYDVKM. There are 15 residues in the CDR3. Trimming took off 5 bases at V and 2 bases at J, with 15 bases between the two ends. The CDR3 here is CASSRTDKGNYGYTF. CDR3 sequence (DNA): TGTGCCAGCAGTCGTACGGACAAAGGGAACTATGGCTACACCTTC.

Only one count was recorded for this clone. The chain joins TRBV12-5 to TRBJ1-1, with 7 bases identical to TRBD1. Germline V gene lookup returns CDR1 LGHNT and CDR2 FRNRAP. The ends lost 7 bases at V and 12 bases at J; junction bases unmatched: 8. The CDR3 totals 11 residues. CDR3 in amino acids: CASALQGTSFF. The CDR3 DNA reads TGTGCTAGTGCCCTACAGGGGACTTCTTTCTTT.

The chain is built from TRBV14 and TRBJ1-2, with D tentatively TRBD1 (5 bases). In germline, CDR1 is SGHDN, CDR2 FVKESK. V lost 6 bases and J 4 bases, leaving 12 bases between the germline ends. The CDR3 contains 13 residues. Here the CDR3 reads CASSYGQFYGYTF. DNA of the CDR3: TGTGCCAGCAGTTACGGACAATTCTATGGCTACACCTTC.

The CDR3 DNA follows: TGTGCCAGCAGCCAAGAAGGGCTAGCCACAGATACGCAGTATTTT. Residues: CASSQEGLATDTQYF. This chain uses TRBV7-9 with TRBJ2-3, with a tentative D call TRBD2 (5 bases). Between the trimmed V and J ends, which lost 5 bases and 2 bases, there was a span of 14 bases. The CDR3 spans 15 residues. CDR1 is SEHNR, CDR2 FQNEAQ, per germline (reference sequence).

V is TRBV6-5 and J is TRBJ2-7, with 7 bases fitting TRBD1. This CDR3 region has 13 residues. The germline V gene has CDR1 MNHEY and CDR2 SVGAGI. After removal of 6 bases from V and 6 bases from J, the junction contained 8 bases not matched to a gene. The CDR3: CASSKTGNGEQYF. Here the CDR3 DNA reads TGTGCCAGCAGCAAGACAGGGAATGGCGAGCAGTACTTC.

V usage is TRBV4-3 and J usage is TRBJ2-3; D is unresolved. Deletions cut 1 base from V and 1 base from J, with 9 bases between. The CDR3 is 15 residues long. The germline gives CDR1 LGHNA, CDR2 YSLEER. For the CDR3, the DNA is TGCGCCAGCAGCCAAGGTAAAAGCGGCACAGATACGCAGTATTTT. This translates into CASSQGKSGTDTQYF.